The 11 T cell receptor beta chains below all came from one sample that was sequenced in a study of T-cell reconstitution after alpha-beta-depleted transplantation in children. This sample's TCRbeta library carried unique molecular identifier barcodes. From the PCR reads, TCRdb called clonotypes with MiXCR, one entry per CDR3 protein. The sample consists of a few hundred thousand distinct CDR3 sequences, over 25% of them appearing once. Material: PBMCs, obtained before TCRalphabeta/CD19-depleted stem cell transplant. The receptor source for this set is a boy under three years old with Wiskott-Aldrich syndrome, due to receive a stem cell transplant.

V and J are TRBV5-1 and TRBJ2-1; D remains unclear. Trimming removed 3 bases at V and 0 bases at J, with 16 bases between. The germline gives CDR1 SGHRS, CDR2 YFSETQ. CDR3 length equals 17 residues. The DNA of the CDR3 is TGCGCCAGCAGCTCAAGCGTACCCGGTTTCTCCTACAATGAGCAGTTCTTC. Translation: CASSSSVPGFSYNEQFF.

The rearrangement joins TRBV27 to TRBJ1-1; no clear D. CDR1 and CDR2 from the germline V gene are MNHEY and SMNVEV (reference sequence). The CDR3 totals 11 residues. Trimming cost V 11 bases and J 1 base, with 8 bases left between them. DNA of the CDR3: TGTGCCTCGCACCCGAACACTGAAGCTTTCTTT. This codes for CASHPNTEAFF.

The rearrangement links TRBV5-1 to TRBJ2-5; D perhaps matches TRBD1 (6 bases). Germline V gene lookup returns CDR1 SGHRS and CDR2 YFSETQ. The V gene lost 5 bases and the J gene lost 6 bases, with 20 bases spanning the gap. The CDR3 runs 15 residues. The CDR3 reads CASSLVQGVFKTQYF. In DNA form, the CDR3 reads TGCGCCAGCAGTCTCGTACAGGGAGTCTTTAAGACCCAGTACTTC.

At least ten counts were recorded for this clonotype. The chain recombines TRBV6-5 with TRBJ1-1; the D gene is possibly TRBD1 (5 bases). The CDR3 sequence is 17 residues long. V was shortened by 2 bases and J by 1 base, with 17 bases between the two germline ends. Germline V gene lookup returns CDR1 MNHEY and CDR2 SVGAGI. The CDR3 nucleotides are TGTGCCAGCAGTTACATGGGCGGGGACGGGGCGAACACTGAAGCTTTCTTT. It specifies CASSYMGGDGANTEAFF.

The chain has TRBV18 and TRBJ2-7; D ambiguous. Trimming left V 3 bases short and J 2 bases short, with 8 bases between. This CDR3 comprises 13 residues. CDR1 and CDR2 from the germline V gene are KGHSH and LQKENI. CDR3 region: CASSPPDTYEQYF. The CDR3 nucleotides read TGTGCCAGCTCACCTCCGGATACCTACGAGCAGTACTTC.

CDR3 in amino acids: CASSSSGSSRGETQYF. The CDR3 bases are TGTGCCAGCAGCTCCAGCGGGAGTAGTCGGGGGGAGACCCAGTACTTC. The chain has TRBV5-4 and TRBJ2-5, with 8 bases identical to TRBD2. CDR3 length: 16 amino acids. Losses at the gene ends were 3 bases for V and 5 bases for J; bases not matched to a gene: 12. Germline loops: CDR1 SGHNT, CDR2 YYREEE (reference sequence). The variable domain in full, with the rest retrieved from reference TRBV5-4 and TRBJ2-5, is ETGVTQSPTHLIKTRGQQVTLRCSSQSGHNTVSWYQQALGQGPQFIFQYYREEENGRGNFPPRFSGLQFPNYSSELNVNALELDDSALYLCASSSSGSSRGETQYFGPGTRLLVL.

The chain combines TRBV29-1 with TRBJ2-7; the match to TRBD2 covers 12 bases. V dropped 3 bases and J dropped 3; count of bases not matched to a gene: 0. Germline V lookup: CDR1 SQVTM, CDR2 ANQGSEA. The CDR3 is 13 residues long. The CDR3 region is CSVETSGSYEQYF. The CDR3 DNA is TGCAGCGTTGAGACTAGCGGGAGCTACGAGCAGTACTTC.

This clonotype has a handful of counts. The chain recombines TRBV7-9 with TRBJ1-4; possibly TRBD1 for D (5 bases). This CDR3 is built from 13 residues. V dropped 6 bases and J dropped 3 bases, with 8 bases sitting between them. Germline V CDR1 and CDR2: SEHNR, FQNEAQ (reference sequence). The CDR3 region is CASRKGANEKLFF. The DNA for the CDR3 is TGTGCCAGCAGGAAAGGGGCTAATGAAAAACTGTTTTTT.

This clonotype has more than one count but fewer than ten. This chain uses TRBV29-1 with TRBJ2-1, with D hard to call. This CDR3 comprises 14 residues. Trimming shortened V by 5 bases and J by 2 bases, and 13 bases separated the two germline ends. CDR1 and CDR2 from the germline V gene are SQVTM and ANQGSEA. The CDR3 nucleotides read TGCAGCGTTATAAGAACTGGGACCTACAATGAGCAGTTCTTC. Protein: CSVIRTGTYNEQFF.

In regard to this clonotype: One end of the junction does not line up with germline, which may come from a read error. V and J are TRBV12-3 or TRBV12-4 and TRBJ1-2; no firm D call. The CDR3 has 12 residues. DNA of the CDR3: TGTGCCAGCAGTCCGGGAGGATATGGCGACACCTTC. It is translated as CASSPGGYGDTF.

This clonotype was counted many times. V usage is TRBV5-1 and J usage is TRBJ1-1; D is unclear. CDR1 and CDR2 from the germline V gene are SGHRS and YFSETQ. V lost 6 bases to trimming and J lost 1 base, with 10 bases between them. The CDR3 spans 13 residues. The CDR3 protein is CASKASTNTEAFF. CDR3 DNA: TGCGCCAGCAAGGCCTCGACGAACACTGAAGCTTTCTTT.